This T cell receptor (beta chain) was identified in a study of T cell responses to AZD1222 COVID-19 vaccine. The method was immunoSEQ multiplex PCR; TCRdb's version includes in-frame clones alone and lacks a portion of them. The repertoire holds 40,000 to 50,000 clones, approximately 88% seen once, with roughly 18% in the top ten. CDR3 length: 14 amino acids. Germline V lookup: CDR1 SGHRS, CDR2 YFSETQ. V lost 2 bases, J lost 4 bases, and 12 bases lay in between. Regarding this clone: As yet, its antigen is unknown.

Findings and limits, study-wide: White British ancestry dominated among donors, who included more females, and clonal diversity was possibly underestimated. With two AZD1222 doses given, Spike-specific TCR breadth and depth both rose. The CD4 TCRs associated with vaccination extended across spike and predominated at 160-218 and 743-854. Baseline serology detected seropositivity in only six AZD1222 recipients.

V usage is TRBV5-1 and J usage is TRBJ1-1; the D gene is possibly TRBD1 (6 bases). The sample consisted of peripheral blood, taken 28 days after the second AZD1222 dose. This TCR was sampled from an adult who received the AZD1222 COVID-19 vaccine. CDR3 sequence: CASSLGRGGTEAFF. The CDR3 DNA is TGCGCCAGCAGCTTAGGGAGAGGGGGCACTGAAGCTTTCTTT.